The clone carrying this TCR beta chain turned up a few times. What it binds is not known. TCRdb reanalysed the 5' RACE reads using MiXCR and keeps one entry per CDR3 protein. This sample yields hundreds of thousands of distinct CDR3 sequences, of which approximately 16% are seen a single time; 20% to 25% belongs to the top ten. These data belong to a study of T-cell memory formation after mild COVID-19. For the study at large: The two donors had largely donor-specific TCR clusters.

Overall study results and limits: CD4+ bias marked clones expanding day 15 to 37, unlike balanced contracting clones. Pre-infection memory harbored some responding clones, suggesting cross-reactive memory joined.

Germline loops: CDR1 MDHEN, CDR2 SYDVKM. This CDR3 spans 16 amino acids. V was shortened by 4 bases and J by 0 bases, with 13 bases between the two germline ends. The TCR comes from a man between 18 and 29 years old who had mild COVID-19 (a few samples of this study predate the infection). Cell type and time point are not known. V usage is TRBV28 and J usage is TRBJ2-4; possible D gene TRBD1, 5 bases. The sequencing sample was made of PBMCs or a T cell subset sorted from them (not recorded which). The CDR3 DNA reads TGTGCCAGCAGTTCCCCGGGCAGGGTAGCCAAAAACATTCAGTACTTC. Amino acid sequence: CASSSPGRVAKNIQYF.